The 18 T cell receptor beta chains reported below all come from one sample, sequenced in a study of cytomegalovirus exposure and HLA in healthy donors. The PCR had 60 Vbeta and 13 Jbeta primers. The table came from immunoSEQ multiplex PCR; TCRdb's copy has only in-frame clones and leaves some out. Found here are approximately 160,000 clones, less than 80% of them singletons; the top ten hold less than 0.9%. Source material: PBMCs. The receptors come from a female donor in good health and CMV-seronegative.

V is TRBV18 and J is TRBJ2-7, with D possibly being TRBD2 (8 bases). Trimming stripped 3 bases from V and 5 bases from J, with 17 bases between. CDR1 KGHSH and CDR2 LQKENI come from the germline V gene. The CDR3 runs 15 residues. In DNA, the CDR3 is TGTGCCAGCTCACCTCGGGAGGGGGCGTCTAACGAGCAGTACTTC. Translation gives CASSPREGASNEQYF.

V usage is TRBV7-8 and J usage is TRBJ2-1, with 14 bases that match TRBD2. Trimming took 3 bases from V and 13 from J; bases not matched to a gene: 2. Per the germline V gene, CDR1 is SGHVS and CDR2 is FQNEAQ. The CDR3 is 13 amino acids. The CDR3 here is CASSLGTSGGQFF. DNA for the CDR3: TGTGCCAGCAGCTTGGGGACTAGCGGGGGACAGTTCTTC.

The rearrangement uses TRBV7-2 and TRBJ2-3, with 9 bases aligning to TRBD2. Germline V lookup: CDR1 SGHTA, CDR2 FQGNSA. Unmatched junction bases numbered 11, after V lost 5 bases and J lost 2 bases. CDR3 length: 17 amino acids. The CDR3 loop reads CASSPTVAGANTDTQYF. The DNA for the CDR3 is TGTGCCAGCAGCCCGACCGTAGCGGGAGCGAACACAGATACGCAGTATTTT.

The rearrangement uses TRBV28 and TRBJ2-5; 7 bases are a match to TRBD2. The J call may be in error: the DNA end matches TRBJ2-7 better. Germline V lookup: CDR1 MDHEN, CDR2 SYDVKM. The CDR3 runs 15 residues. The CDR3 reads CASRTQRAGANEQYF. In nucleotides, the CDR3 is TGTGCCAGCAGAACCCAAAGGGCGGGAGCTAACGAGCAGTACTTC.

V is TRBV19 and J is TRBJ1-3; D gene ambiguous. Per germline, CDR1 LNHDA and CDR2 SQIVND (reference sequence). Trimming removed 3 bases from V and 4 bases from J, with 4 bases in between. CDR3 length: 12 amino acids. In DNA, the CDR3 is TGTGCCAGTAGTATCGCGGGAAACACCATATATTTT. Protein product: CASSIAGNTIYF.

The rearrangement uses TRBV4-1 and TRBJ1-2; no clear D. Germline V gives CDR1 MGHRA, CDR2 YSYEKL. V was shortened by 1 base and J by 5 bases, with 14 bases between the two germline ends. CDR3 length: 15 residues. The CDR3 loop is CASSQASLGRYGYTF. In nucleotides, the CDR3 is TGCGCCAGCAGCCAAGCTTCCCTAGGGAGATATGGCTACACCTTC.

This clone was observed a handful of times. The chain uses TRBV9 and TRBJ2-2; 13 bases match TRBD2. This CDR3 contains 20 residues. Unmatched junction bases numbered 13, after V lost 3 bases and J lost 2 bases. Germline V lookup: CDR1 SGDLS, CDR2 YYNGEE. The CDR3, as DNA: TGTGCCAGCAGCGCCCTGCCAGGACTAGCGGGGGATGTCAACACCGGGGAGCTGTTTTTT. This gives the protein CASSALPGLAGDVNTGELFF.

This chain uses TRBV5-4 with TRBJ2-5, with 8 bases fitting TRBD1. Judging by the DNA end, TRBJ2-7 fits better; the J call may be wrong. The germline CDR1 and CDR2 sequences are SGHNT and YYREEE (reference sequence). CDR3 length: 14 residues. CDR3 nucleotide sequence: TGTGCCAGCAGCTTAAGGACAGGGTCCTACGAGCAGTACTTC. Translated: CASSLRTGSYEQYF.

The V and J genes are TRBV7-3 and TRBJ2-3; unclear D gene. Germline V gives CDR1 SGHTA, CDR2 FQGTGA. The CDR3 consists of 14 residues. V dropped 1 base and J dropped 3 bases, with 8 bases sitting between them. CDR3 DNA sequence: TGTGCCAGCAGCTTAAGCCCAGGAACAGATACGCAGTATTTT. Amino acid sequence: CASSLSPGTDTQYF. Full variable domain (missing parts from reference TRBV7-3 and TRBJ2-3): GAGVSQTPSNKVTEKGKYVELRCDPISGHTALYWYRQSLGQGPEFLIYFQGTGAADDSGLPNDRFFAVRPEGSVSTLKIQRTERGDSAVYLCASSLSPGTDTQYFGPGTRLTVL.

The V call is TRBV19, the J call TRBJ1-4, with D perhaps TRBD1 (5 bases). The CDR3 is made up of 15 amino acids. V was pared by 1 base and J by 10 bases, with 16 bases between. Germline lookup yields CDR1 LNHDA and CDR2 SQIVND (reference sequence). The CDR3 sequence is CASSIVGPGGGKLFF. CDR3 in DNA: TGTGCCAGTAGTATAGTGGGGCCGGGCGGCGGAAAACTGTTTTTT.

V and J are TRBV2 and TRBJ2-1, with 9 bases matching TRBD2. CDR1 SNHLY and CDR2 FYNNEI come from the germline V gene. V shed 4 bases, J shed 12 bases, and the junction held 1 base outside the gene matches. CDR3 length equals 11 residues. The CDR3 DNA reads as TGTGCCAGCAGTGGCGGGGGGGGGCAGTTCTTC. This encodes CASSGGGGQFF.

Worth noting for this clone: Compared with germline, one end of the junction differs, possibly owing to a read error. This chain connects TRBV5-6 to TRBJ1-2; 7 nucleotides match TRBD1. CDR1 is SGHDT and CDR2 is YYEEEE in the germline V gene. CDR3 length: 14 residues. This CDR3 reads CASSLDRTSYGYTF. As DNA, the CDR3 is TGTGCCAGCAGTTTGGACAGGACCTCCTATGGCTACACCTTC. The full variable domain, rest sourced from reference TRBV5-6 and TRBJ1-2, is DAGVTQSPTHLIKTRGQQVTLRCSPKSGHDTVSWYQQALGQGPQFIFQYYEEEERQRGNFPDRFSGHQFPNYSSELNVNALLLGDSALYLCASSLDRTSYGYTFGSGTRLTVV.

The V and J genes are TRBV28 and TRBJ1-1; no definite D call. V was clipped by 2 bases and J by 8 bases, with 9 bases between them. This CDR3 is built from 12 residues. From germline, CDR1 is MDHEN and CDR2 SYDVKM. Here the CDR3 reads CASSLGPREAFF. The CDR3, as DNA: TGTGCCAGCAGTTTAGGGCCCCGGGAAGCTTTCTTT. Full variable domain (outside the CDR3, taken from reference TRBV28 and TRBJ1-1): DVKVTQSSRYLVKRTGEKVFLECVQDMDHENMFWYRQDPGLGLRLIYFSYDVKMKEKGDIPEGYSVSREKKERFSLILESASTNQTSMYLCASSLGPREAFFGQGTRLTVV.

To note about this clone: The same CDR3 also results from other DNA sequences found in this sample. V gene TRBV2 combines with J gene TRBJ2-2, with TRBD2 matching 8 bases. CDR1 SNHLY and CDR2 FYNNEI come from the germline V gene. The CDR3 covers 14 residues. Losses at the gene ends were 4 bases for V and 3 bases for J; bases not matched to a gene: 1. CDR3 in DNA: TGTGCCAGCAGTGCGGGAGGGCACACCGGGGAGCTGTTTTTT. Translated: CASSAGGHTGELFF.

V is TRBV9 and J is TRBJ2-3; D uncertain. Per germline, CDR1 SGDLS and CDR2 YYNGEE. The CDR3 consists of 12 residues. V was pared by 1 base and J by 10 bases, with 10 bases between. The chain's CDR3 is CASSVSSAAQYF. In nucleotides, the CDR3 is TGTGCCAGCAGCGTAAGTTCCGCGGCGCAGTATTTT.

The chain recombines TRBV5-4 with TRBJ1-2; tentatively, D is TRBD1 (5 bases). The CDR3 is made up of 15 amino acids. CDR1 and CDR2 from the germline V gene are SGHNT and YYREEE (reference sequence). Trimming removed 0 bases from V and 7 bases from J, with 16 bases in between. The CDR3 nucleotides read TGTGCCAGCAGCTTGGAACGGCGGCAGGGAGGTGGCTACACCTTC. Its protein product is CASSLERRQGGGYTF.

The chain recombines TRBV9 with TRBJ2-7, with D perhaps matching TRBD2 (5 bases). The CDR3 is 15 residues long. Germline CDR1 and CDR2: SGDLS and YYNGEE. V lost 0 bases and J lost 2, with 12 bases in between. CDR3 sequence reads: CASSVDSSGTYEQYF. CDR3 in DNA: TGTGCCAGCAGCGTAGATTCGAGCGGCACCTACGAGCAGTACTTC.

The chain carries TRBV29-1 and TRBJ1-5; D remains ambiguous. Trimming took 6 bases from V and 4 from J, leaving 13 bases between them. Germline V gives CDR1 SQVTM, CDR2 ANQGSEA. This CDR3 contains 13 residues. The CDR3 nucleotides are TGCAGCGTGAACAACAGTACTAATCAGCCCCAGCATTTT. Its protein product is CSVNNSTNQPQHF.